Shown below are 23 T cell receptor beta chains from a single sample sequenced in a study of beta chain features in type 1 diabetes. Notes on the study in general: TCRB CDR3s were moderately but significantly shorter in Type 1 diabetes patients in all four CD4+ subsets.

The antigens these receptors bind are not known. Expressed TCRB transcripts were sequenced because the isolated RNA had all been reverse transcribed beforehand. Only in-frame clones appear in the TCRdb table, and some are missing; sequencing was by immunoSEQ multiplex PCR. The sample has roughly 250,000 clones, around 21% seen once; the top ten hold less than 0.03%. Sequencing input: naive CD4+ T cells from blood. Receptors were obtained from a woman in her thirties or forties with type 1 diabetes.

The chain is built from TRBV7-3 and TRBJ2-7; tentative D call: TRBD1 (6 bases). The CDR3 length is 15 residues. With 4 bases removed from V and 6 bases from J, the gap between germline ends came to 19 bases. CDR1 is SGHTA, CDR2 FQGTGA, per germline. CDR3 loop: CASSSTGPPQGEQYF. CDR3 bases: TGTGCCAGCAGCTCGACAGGCCCTCCCCAAGGCGAGCAGTACTTC.

This clone was counted between two and nine times. The V and J genes are TRBV7-9 and TRBJ2-2; weak D call: TRBD1 (5 bases). The CDR3 covers 14 residues. Between the trimmed V and J ends, which lost 0 bases and 5 bases, there was a span of 7 bases. Germline V gene lookup returns CDR1 SEHNR and CDR2 FQNEAQ (reference sequence). The CDR3 DNA is TGTGCCAGCAGCTTAGCGACAGAAACCGGGGAGCTGTTTTTT. Its translation: CASSLATETGELFF.

The J gene is TRBJ2-3, the V gene TRBV7-9, with a weak D call TRBD2 (6 bases). V lost 0 bases to trimming and J lost 4 bases, with 17 bases between them. The CDR3 covers 17 residues. CDR1 and CDR2 (germline): SEHNR, FQNEAQ (reference sequence). The DNA of the CDR3 is TGTGCCAGCAGCTTAGCGTATGAGGCGGGGTTCCCAGATACGCAGTATTTT. It codes for CASSLAYEAGFPDTQYF.

This clone has a handful of counts. The chain joins TRBV14 to TRBJ2-2, with 13 bases fitting TRBD2. J lost 6 bases, V lost 6 bases, and 4 bases had no gene match. CDR3 length: 15 residues. Germline V CDR1 and CDR2: SGHDN, FVKESK. CDR3 loop: CASSRTSGRAGELFF. The CDR3 nucleotides read TGTGCCAGCAGTCGGACTAGCGGGAGAGCCGGGGAGCTGTTTTTT. The full variable domain, with the rest looked up from reference TRBV14 and TRBJ2-2, is EAGVTQFPSHSVIEKGQTVTLRCDPISGHDNLYWYRRVMGKEIKFLLHFVKESKQDESGMPNNRFLAERTGGTYSTLKVQPAELEDSGVYFCASSRTSGRAGELFFGEGSRLTVL.

The sample holds a few counts of this clone. The rearrangement links TRBV2 to TRBJ1-4, with 7 bases that match TRBD1. In germline, CDR1 is SNHLY, CDR2 FYNNEI. V dropped 4 bases and J dropped 8; count of bases not matched to a gene: 7. CDR3 length: 14 residues. This CDR3 reads CASSVDRVSEKLFF. The CDR3 DNA reads TGTGCCAGCAGTGTAGACAGGGTGTCCGAAAAACTGTTTTTT.

This clone has more than one count but fewer than ten. The chain recombines TRBV9 with TRBJ2-1; 11 bases are shared with TRBD1. In germline, CDR1 is SGDLS, CDR2 YYNGEE. This CDR3 is built from 15 residues. V shed 4 bases, J shed 6 bases, and the junction held 6 bases outside the gene matches. In nucleotides, the CDR3 is TGTGCCAGCAGCCCGGGACAGGGGGTAAGCAATGAGCAGTTCTTC. Protein sequence: CASSPGQGVSNEQFF.

This chain connects TRBV7-8 to TRBJ2-7; the match to TRBD1 covers 8 bases. Germline CDR1 reads SGHVS; CDR2 reads FQNEAQ. This CDR3 region has 15 residues. V lost 7 bases, J lost 0 bases, and 8 bases stayed unmatched. CDR3 loop: CASIRGTGLSYEQYF. CDR3 nucleotides: TGTGCCAGCATCAGGGGGACAGGACTCTCCTACGAGCAGTACTTC.

The chain joins TRBV28 to TRBJ2-5; possibly TRBD2 for D (5 bases). The V and J ends lost 7 bases and 4 bases respectively, with 19 bases between them. There are 15 residues in the CDR3. The germline CDR1 and CDR2 sequences are MDHEN and SYDVKM. The CDR3 DNA reads as TGTGCCAGCAACTCAGCCGGGATAACGGGAGAGACCCAGTACTTC. Its translation is CASNSAGITGETQYF.

The gene calls are TRBV4-1 and TRBJ1-2, with TRBD1 matching over 8 bases. Unmatched junction bases numbered 10, after V lost 0 bases and J lost 4 bases. The CDR3 is 17 residues long. Germline V lookup: CDR1 MGHRA, CDR2 YSYEKL. CDR3 DNA: TGCGCCAGCAGCCAAGATGCAGGGACAGGACGGTCCTATGGCTACACCTTC. Translation: CASSQDAGTGRSYGYTF.

V and J are TRBV10-3 and TRBJ1-1; the D is unclear. Germline lookup yields CDR1 ENHRY and CDR2 SYGVKD. V was shortened by 7 bases and J by 0 bases, with 9 bases between the two germline ends. The CDR3 spans 13 residues. CDR3 region: CAITDTVNTEAFF. Here the CDR3 DNA reads TGTGCCATCACAGACACAGTGAACACTGAAGCTTTCTTT.

The chain is built from TRBV29-1 and TRBJ2-5, with a weak D call TRBD2 (7 bases). The CDR3 totals 12 residues. Germline V CDR1 and CDR2: SQVTM, ANQGSEA. V was clipped by 3 bases and J by 5 bases, with 10 bases between them. The CDR3 sequence is CSVDGGLETQYF. Written as DNA, the CDR3 is TGCAGCGTTGACGGGGGGCTGGAGACCCAGTACTTC.

The rearrangement links TRBV14 to TRBJ2-7, with D perhaps TRBD1 (6 bases). CDR3 length equals 16 residues. Trimming left V 1 base short and J 3 bases short, with 16 bases between. Germline CDR1 and CDR2: SGHDN and FVKESK. CDR3 DNA sequence: TGTGCCAGCAGCCAAGGATATTCCGGGACACTCTACGAGCAGTACTTC. Translation gives CASSQGYSGTLYEQYF.

Concerning this clone itself: A read error may produce the germline difference seen at one junction end. The chain is built from TRBV7-7 and TRBJ2-5, with D maybe TRBD1 (6 bases). The CDR3 loop spans 15 amino acids. Germline V lookup: CDR1 SSHAT, CDR2 FNYEAQ (reference sequence). The CDR3 DNA follows: TGTGCTAGCAGCTTAGATACAGGGATCCAAGAGACCCAGTACTTC. It codes for CASSLDTGIQETQYF.

This clone was detected a few times. The V and J genes are TRBV28 and TRBJ1-1; D perhaps matches TRBD1 (5 bases). V dropped 5 bases and J dropped 11 bases, with 12 bases sitting between them. The CDR3 runs 11 residues. Germline assignment: CDR1 MDHEN and CDR2 SYDVKM. CDR3 sequence reads: CASSLDSVAFF. The CDR3 nucleotides read TGTGCCAGCAGTCTTGACAGCGTCGCTTTCTTT.

This sequence joins TRBV7-2 and TRBJ2-5; 7 nucleotides align to TRBD1. Germline CDR1 is SGHTA and CDR2 is FQGNSA. J gave up 3 bases and V 5 bases, and 9 bases lay outside the gene matches. CDR3 length: 15 amino acids. The CDR3 DNA follows: TGTGCCAGCAGCCCCTGGGACAGAAACGAAGAGACCCAGTACTTC. Translating gives CASSPWDRNEETQYF.

This clone was counted between two and nine times. This rearrangement joins TRBV29-1 to TRBJ2-3, with D unresolved. V was cut by 4 bases and J by 2 bases, with 13 bases left in between. This CDR3 is built from 14 residues. Germline lookup yields CDR1 SQVTM and CDR2 ANQGSEA. CDR3 DNA sequence: TGCAGCGTTGCGCCGAGATTAGTCACAGATACGCAGTATTTT. It translates to CSVAPRLVTDTQYF.

The chain employs TRBV7-2 and TRBJ2-5, with D unclear. The CDR3 extends over 13 amino acids. The V and J ends lost 5 bases and 5 bases respectively, with 12 bases between them. Germline loops: CDR1 SGHTA, CDR2 FQGNSA. The CDR3 nucleotides read TGTGCCAGCAGCCCCCAGAAACGTGAGACCCAGTACTTC. Its protein product is CASSPQKRETQYF.

This clone appeared once. V usage is TRBV28 and J usage is TRBJ1-2; D unclear. Germline CDR1 reads MDHEN; CDR2 reads SYDVKM. This CDR3 contains 16 residues. The V end lost 6 bases, the J end lost 6 bases, and 23 bases lay between the germline ends. The CDR3 DNA is TGTGCCAGCAGGGTCCCTTCCGGACGGTCGGGGAATGGCTACACCTTC. This sequence encodes CASRVPSGRSGNGYTF.

The chain employs TRBV29-1 and TRBJ2-7, with D uncertain. V was clipped by 3 bases and J by 3 bases, with 12 bases between them. The CDR3 loop spans 13 amino acids. CDR1 and CDR2 from the germline V gene are SQVTM and ANQGSEA. The CDR3 coding sequence is TGCAGCGTTGAGATCCAGGAAAGCTACGAGCAGTACTTC. It encodes CSVEIQESYEQYF.

This clone was seen a few times. The chain recombines TRBV2 with TRBJ2-4; D perhaps matches TRBD2 (5 bases). The CDR3 sequence is 13 residues long. In germline, CDR1 is SNHLY, CDR2 FYNNEI. V lost 5 bases to trimming and J lost 5 bases, with 10 bases between them. The CDR3 region has the DNA TGTGCCAGCAGTTTGAGGGTGGAAAACATTCAGTACTTC. Translating it yields CASSLRVENIQYF.

The rearrangement links TRBV11-2 to TRBJ2-1; D is perhaps TRBD2 (5 bases). Trimming took off 4 bases at V and 2 bases at J, with 12 bases between the two ends. Per the germline V gene, CDR1 is SGHAT and CDR2 is FQNNGV. The CDR3 has 15 amino acids. The CDR3 coding sequence is TGTGCCAGCAGCTCCTCTAGCACAACCTACAATGAGCAGTTCTTC. Encoded protein: CASSSSSTTYNEQFF.

The rearrangement links TRBV6-5 to TRBJ2-5, with D unresolved. Germline V CDR1 and CDR2: MNHEY, SVGAGI. Trimming left V 2 bases short and J 7 bases short, with 5 bases between. This CDR3 has 11 amino acids. For the CDR3, the DNA is TGTGCCAGCAGTTACGGCGGGACCCAGTACTTC. It yields the protein CASSYGGTQYF.

This clone was observed a handful of times. V usage is TRBV7-9 and J usage is TRBJ2-7; no clear D gene. V was shortened by 5 bases and J by 4 bases, with 6 bases between the two germline ends. The CDR3 has 11 amino acids. CDR1 and CDR2 (germline): SEHNR, FQNEAQ (reference sequence). CDR3 sequence reads: CASSPTYEQYF. The CDR3 DNA sequence: TGTGCCAGCAGCCCTACTTACGAGCAGTACTTC.